The 14 T cell receptor beta chains below come from one sample, sequenced in a study of blood T cell repertoires in COVID-19. Profiled with immunoSEQ multiplex PCR; TCRdb holds only in-frame clones, not every one. Of 200,000 to 250,000 clones in the sample, roughly 80% were seen once. Sequencing was performed on peripheral blood. All receptors come from a woman aged 80 or older with active or convalescent COVID-19.

This chain joins TRBV3-1 (or the pseudogene TRBV3-2) and TRBJ2-3; no clear D gene. The CDR3 extends over 16 amino acids. The V gene lost 1 base and the J gene lost 1 base, with 12 bases spanning the gap. Germline CDR1 LGHDT, CDR2 YNNKEL (reference sequence). CDR3 residues: CASSQVLGRCTDTQYF. Written as DNA, the CDR3 is TGTGCCAGCAGCCAAGTATTGGGCAGGTGCACAGATACGCAGTATTTT.

The CDR3: CASSYTGTGDLGNSPLHF. CDR3 nucleotides: TGTGCCAGCAGCTACACCGGGACAGGGGACCTTGGGAATTCACCCCTCCACTTT. The V and J genes are TRBV7-8 and TRBJ1-6, with TRBD1 matching 10 bases. CDR3 size: 18 residues. Trimming took 4 bases from V and 7 from J; bases not matched to a gene: 13. Germline CDR1 is SGHVS and CDR2 is FQNEAQ. Complete variable domain (other parts from reference TRBV7-8 and TRBJ1-6): GAGVSQSPRYKVAKRGQDVALRCDPISGHVSLFWYQQALGQGPEFLTYFQNEAQLDKSGLPSDRFFAERPEGSVSTLKIQRTQQEDSAVYLCASSYTGTGDLGNSPLHFGNGTRLTVT.

The chain combines TRBV5-1 with TRBJ1-4; no definite D call. From germline, CDR1 is SGHRS and CDR2 YFSETQ. V shed 7 bases and J shed 7 bases, with 14 bases lying between them. The CDR3 spans 13 residues. The CDR3, as DNA: TGCGCCAGCCGAGACACGGATGTTGAAAAACTGTTTTTT. Protein product: CASRDTDVEKLFF.

The chain recombines TRBV7-3 with TRBJ1-6; TRBD1 matches 8 bases. The trim removed 6 bases at V and 9 bases at J, leaving 4 bases unmatched. This CDR3 contains 13 residues. Germline V gene sequence: CDR1 SGHTA, CDR2 FQGTGA. CDR3 sequence: CASRQDRVSPLHF. The CDR3 DNA reads as TGTGCCAGCAGACAGGACAGGGTTTCACCCCTCCACTTT.

The rearrangement joins TRBV28 to TRBJ2-4; TRBD2 aligns across 11 bases. The CDR3 is 17 residues long. The germline CDR1 and CDR2 sequences are MDHEN and SYDVKM. The junction had 7 bases not matched to a gene; V was cut back by 5 bases and J by 1 base. CDR3 amino acids: CASSPPSGGTAKNIQYF. CDR3 DNA: TGTGCCAGCAGTCCACCTAGCGGGGGGACGGCCAAAAACATTCAGTACTTC.

CDR3 in DNA: TGCGCCAGCAGCCAGGCCATACCCGCGAACACTGAAGCTTTCTTT. Its translation: CASSQAIPANTEAFF. V is TRBV4-3 and J is TRBJ1-1; D is unclear. Deletions cut 3 bases from V and 1 base from J, with 12 bases between. The CDR3 has 15 amino acids. Per germline, CDR1 LGHNA and CDR2 YSLEER.

This chain's CDR3 is CASSVTGTSGSYEQYF. The CDR3 DNA reads as TGTGCCAGCAGCGTAACCGGGACTAGCGGCTCCTACGAGCAGTACTTC. The chain couples TRBV9 to TRBJ2-7; the match to TRBD2 covers 11 bases. Germline V gene data show CDR1 as SGDLS and CDR2 as YYNGEE. CDR3 size: 16 residues. With 1 base clipped from V and 0 bases from J, the junction kept 3 bases outside the gene matches. Filled out from reference TRBV9 and TRBJ2-7, the complete variable domain reads DSGVTQTPKHLITATGQRVTLRCSPRSGDLSVYWYQQSLDQGLQFLIQYYNGEERAKGNILERFSAQQFPDLHSELNLSSLELGDSALYFCASSVTGTSGSYEQYFGPGTRLTVT.

This sequence joins TRBV28 and TRBJ2-7, with D possibly being TRBD2 (6 bases). Germline-derived CDR1 and CDR2 are MDHEN and SYDVKM. V lost 5 bases and J 2 bases, leaving 16 bases between the germline ends. This CDR3 has 15 residues. CDR3 in DNA: TGTGCCAGCAGTCCTTGGGGGGATGCTACCTACGAGCAGTACTTC. Protein sequence: CASSPWGDATYEQYF.

The chain uses TRBV18 and TRBJ1-2; 9 bases fit TRBD1. Germline V gene data show CDR1 as KGHSH and CDR2 as LQKENI. V was clipped by 4 bases and J by 3 bases; unmatched bases: 3. The CDR3 is 14 amino acids. This CDR3 is CASSLRDRDYGYTF. Here the CDR3 DNA reads TGTGCCAGCTCACTCCGGGACAGGGACTATGGCTACACCTTC. The whole variable domain, remainder taken from reference TRBV18 and TRBJ1-2, is NAGVMQNPRHLVRRRGQEARLRCSPMKGHSHVYWYRQLPEEGLKFMVYLQKENIIDESGMPKERFSAEFPKEGPSILRIQQVVRGDSAAYFCASSLRDRDYGYTFGSGTRLTVV.

The gene calls are TRBV4-2 and TRBJ2-1; no firm D call. The CDR3 sequence is 11 residues long. Germline CDR1 LGHNA, CDR2 YNFKEQ. V was cut by 3 bases and J by 7 bases, with 4 bases left in between. The CDR3 nucleotides read TGTGCCAGCAGCCAGTATAATGAGCAGTTCTTC. Its translation is CASSQYNEQFF.

The chain uses TRBV21-1 and TRBJ1-2; the table's D call of TRBD1 was not tested on the DNA. TRBV21-1 is shown as a pseudogene. CDR3 length: 17 residues. This CDR3 is CASTCGDRGPNAHGYTF. The CDR3 coding sequence is TGTGCCAGCACCTGCGGGGACAGGGGCCCTAACGCGCATGGCTACACCTTC.

The J gene is TRBJ2-1, the V gene TRBV27, with D unclear. The germline gives CDR1 MNHEY, CDR2 SMNVEV (reference sequence). The CDR3 extends over 13 amino acids. V was pared by 3 bases and J by 1 base, with 4 bases between. The CDR3 region has the DNA TGTGCCAGCAGTTTGGAGTCCTACAATGAGCAGTTCTTC. Amino acids: CASSLESYNEQFF.

The rearrangement joins TRBV5-1 to TRBJ2-5; 8 bases fit TRBD1. The J segment lost 5 bases and the V segment lost 3 bases, leaving 6 bases of the junction unmatched. Germline V CDR1 and CDR2: SGHRS, YFSETQ. The CDR3 runs to 14 residues. CDR3 in amino acids: CASSSNRGKETQYF. For the CDR3, the DNA is TGCGCCAGCAGCTCCAACAGGGGGAAGGAGACCCAGTACTTC. The full variable domain, its missing parts supplied by reference TRBV5-1 and TRBJ2-5, is KAGVTQTPRYLIKTRGQQVTLSCSPISGHRSVSWYQQTPGQGLQFLFEYFSETQRNKGNFPGRFSGRQFSNSRSEMNVSTLELGDSALYLCASSSNRGKETQYFGPGTRLLVL.

The J gene is TRBJ1-3, the V gene TRBV30, with unresolved D. Germline V CDR1 and CDR2: GTSNPN, SVGIG (reference sequence). V was cut by 2 bases and J by 4 bases, with 6 bases left in between. The CDR3 runs 12 residues. The DNA of the CDR3 is TGTGCCTGGAGTATCGGGGGAAACACCATATATTTT. Its protein product is CAWSIGGNTIYF. The full variable domain, its missing parts supplied by reference TRBV30 and TRBJ1-3, is SQTIHQWPATLVQPVGSPLSLECTVEGTSNPNLYWYRQAAGRGLQLLFYSVGIGQISSEVPQNLSASRPQDRQFILSSKKLLLSDSGFYLCAWSIGGNTIYFGEGSWLTVV.